The sequence of this T cell receptor beta chain was determined in a study of cytomegalovirus exposure and HLA in healthy donors. Study-wide results and limits: The tendency of first-cohort TCR clusters to co-occur in the 90 to 150 validation repertoires was the finding of a later analysis. The classifier reportedly diagnosed cytomegalovirus status with high sensitivity and specificity. Rarity marked most TCR sequences, yet some public TCRs occurred in many donors.

Germline V gives CDR1 GTSNPN, CDR2 SVGIG (reference sequence). V lost 0 bases and J 4 bases, leaving 15 bases between the germline ends. The CDR3 has 15 residues. Remarks on this clone: The antigen remains unidentified.

Assay: immunoSEQ multiplex PCR; the TCRdb copy retains only in-frame clones and omits some. In the table there are about 200,000 clones, 80% to 90% of which are singletons. This chain joins TRBV30 and TRBJ1-1; D is unclear. Sequenced: PBMCs. This TCR was sampled from a woman aged 18 to 35 in good health and CMV-seropositive. The chain's CDR3 is CAWSVPRGYATEAFF. In DNA form, the CDR3 reads TGTGCCTGGAGTGTACCCCGGGGTTATGCCACTGAAGCTTTCTTT.